Shown below are 24 T cell receptor beta chains from a single sample sequenced in a study of yellow fever vaccine responses in identical twins. TCRdb reanalysed the RT-PCR reads using MiXCR and keeps one entry per CDR3 protein. The sample carries roughly 530 distinct CDR3 sequences, 84% recorded once. The sample here was T cells from blood (PBMCs), unsorted or a sorted subset (not recorded which), taken before or after yellow fever vaccination (not recorded which). Receptors were obtained from a female donor who received the yellow fever vaccine.

V and J are TRBV10-3 and TRBJ1-2; no clear D. Germline CDR1 is ENHRY and CDR2 is SYGVKD. The ends were cut back, 4 bases at V and 6 bases at J, with 12 bases in the middle. The CDR3 sequence is 13 residues long. The CDR3 coding sequence is TGTGCCATCAGTGCGGGAGGAGCTGATGGCTACACCTTC. This codes for CAISAGGADGYTF.

This rearrangement joins TRBV29-1 to TRBJ2-3; 7 positions agree with TRBD1. The V gene end was trimmed by 8 bases and the J gene end by 2 bases; junction bases not matched to a gene: 7. CDR3 length: 13 residues. In germline, CDR1 is SQVTM, CDR2 ANQGSEA. CDR3 sequence reads: CSSRQGTTDTQYF. CDR3 nucleotide sequence: TGCAGCTCCCGACAGGGAACCACAGATACGCAGTATTTT.

This clonotype has just one count. V and J are TRBV11-1 and TRBJ2-3; TRBD2 aligns across 9 bases. V lost 5 bases, J lost 4 bases, and 4 bases stayed unmatched. Germline CDR1 reads SGHAT; CDR2 reads FQDESV (reference sequence). This CDR3 is 14 amino acids long. In nucleotides, the CDR3 is TGTGCCAGCAGCGCCGCTAGCGGGGCAGATACGCAGTATTTT. Translation: CASSAASGADTQYF.

The chain is built from TRBV7-1 and TRBJ1-4; the match to TRBD1 covers 7 bases. TRBV7-1 is recorded as an ORF, its role being uncertain. J gave up 11 bases and V 2 bases, and 11 bases lay outside the gene matches. This CDR3 has 15 amino acids. The CDR3 sequence: CASSSPTGNSEKLFF. CDR3 bases: TGTGCCAGCAGCTCACCGACAGGGAACTCTGAGAAACTGTTTTTT.

This chain links TRBV18 with TRBJ2-7; D might be TRBD2 (5 bases). The CDR3 covers 13 residues. The germline V and J ends were trimmed by 5 bases and 0 bases, with 8 bases remaining between them. CDR1 is KGHSH and CDR2 is LQKENI in the germline V gene. CDR3 in DNA: TGTGCCAGCTCAAACCGGGACTCCTACGAGCAGTACTTC. This codes for CASSNRDSYEQYF.

The chain joins TRBV2 to TRBJ2-1; TRBD1 might be the D (7 bases). Trimming stripped 8 bases from V and 7 bases from J, with 15 bases between. CDR3 length: 13 amino acids. From germline, CDR1 is SNHLY and CDR2 FYNNEI. In nucleotides, the CDR3 is TGTGCCAGCGCGGGACAGTGGACTAATGAGCAGTTCTTC. Its translation: CASAGQWTNEQFF.

This clonotype was counted a single time. V usage is TRBV7-3 and J usage is TRBJ2-1, with 9 bases lining up with TRBD2. The CDR3 covers 15 residues. V lost 5 bases to trimming and J lost 0 bases; unmatched junction nucleotides: 2. The V gene's germline CDR1 is SGHTA and CDR2 FQGTGA. CDR3 loop: CASSISGSSYNEQFF. CDR3 in DNA: TGTGCCAGCAGCATTAGCGGGAGCTCCTACAATGAGCAGTTCTTC.

V is TRBV7-3 and J is TRBJ1-3, with 7 bases identical to TRBD1. V gave up 0 bases and J gave up 0 bases; unmatched junction bases: 5. The CDR3 covers 17 residues. Germline V gene lookup returns CDR1 SGHTA and CDR2 FQGTGA. This chain's CDR3 is CASSLTGTAISGNTIYF. Here the CDR3 DNA reads TGTGCCAGCAGCTTAACCGGGACAGCCATCTCTGGAAACACCATATATTTT.

As concerns this clonotype: The junction does not match germline at one end; this may be a read error. In nucleotides, the CDR3 is TGCGCCAGCAGTGAGGCTGTAAACTCTGGCTACACCTTC. Protein product: CASSEAVNSGYTF. The J gene is TRBJ1-2, the V gene TRBV10-1, with D uncertain. In germline, CDR1 is WNHNN, CDR2 SYGVQD (reference sequence). The CDR3 loop spans 13 amino acids.

The chain employs TRBV10-3 and TRBJ2-3, with 10 bases identical to TRBD2. Germline assignment: CDR1 ENHRY and CDR2 SYGVKD. This CDR3 spans 16 amino acids. With 11 bases clipped from V and 5 bases from J, the junction kept 16 bases outside the gene matches. Here the CDR3 reads CAHGQVLAGVEDTQYF. The CDR3 nucleotides read TGTGCCCATGGACAGGTCCTAGCGGGAGTGGAAGATACGCAGTATTTT.

The CDR3 DNA is TGTGCCAGCAGCTTCGGGTCCGGGGAGACCCAGTACTTC. It is translated as CASSFGSGETQYF. V usage is TRBV7-7 and J usage is TRBJ2-5; no reliable D call. Germline V CDR1 and CDR2: SSHAT, FNYEAQ (reference sequence). V lost 3 bases, J lost 5 bases, and 10 bases lay in between. The CDR3 spans 13 residues.

This clonotype was seen only once. The chain employs TRBV12-3 or TRBV12-4 and TRBJ1-4; 8 bases map to TRBD1. The CDR3 sequence is 14 residues long. V gave up 6 bases and J gave up 6 bases; unmatched junction bases: 6. The CDR3 reads CASRPGGAHEKLFF. The CDR3 DNA is TGTGCCAGCAGGCCAGGGGGCGCGCATGAAAAACTGTTTTTT.

The chain carries TRBV29-1 and TRBJ2-1, with D uncertain. Trimming removed 4 bases at V and 13 bases at J, with 11 bases between. Germline CDR1 reads SQVTM; CDR2 reads ANQGSEA. The CDR3 covers 10 residues. This CDR3 reads CSVGNDLQFF. CDR3 in DNA: TGCAGCGTTGGAAATGATCTTCAGTTCTTC.

The chain recombines TRBV20-1 with TRBJ2-5, with D perhaps matching TRBD1 (5 bases). V dropped 5 bases and J dropped 4 bases, with 11 bases sitting between them. Germline CDR1 is DFQATT and CDR2 is SNEGSKA (reference sequence). The CDR3 extends over 12 amino acids. The CDR3 nucleotides are TGCAGTGCTCACCGACAGTCAGAGACCCAGTACTTC. Its translation is CSAHRQSETQYF.

This clonotype was seen once. The chain carries TRBV4-1 and TRBJ2-5; tentatively, D is TRBD2 (5 bases). The CDR3 has 15 amino acids. Germline V gene data show CDR1 as MGHRA and CDR2 as YSYEKL. Deletions cut 2 bases from V and 2 bases from J, with 12 bases between. CDR3 loop: CASSQISSVQETQYF. CDR3 sequence (DNA): TGCGCCAGCAGCCAAATTAGTAGCGTTCAAGAGACCCAGTACTTC.

The chain joins TRBV15 to TRBJ1-1; TRBD1 matches at 7 bases. The ends lost 5 bases at V and 0 bases at J; junction bases unmatched: 3. The length of the CDR3 is 14 residues. The germline CDR1 and CDR2 sequences are LNHNV and YYDKDF (reference sequence). The CDR3 region is CATSSGQLNTEAFF. DNA of the CDR3: TGTGCCACCAGCTCGGGACAGCTGAACACTGAAGCTTTCTTT.

The chain employs TRBV10-3 and TRBJ1-2; no reliable D call. The CDR3 is 11 amino acids. Per the germline V gene, CDR1 is ENHRY and CDR2 is SYGVKD. V shed 6 bases and J shed 8 bases, with 10 bases lying between them. CDR3 nucleotide sequence: TGTGCCATCAGGACTAGCGGGGGCTACACCTTC. Protein product: CAIRTSGGYTF.

This sequence joins TRBV10-3 and TRBJ1-1; a weak D match, TRBD1 (6 bases). Per the germline V gene, CDR1 is ENHRY and CDR2 is SYGVKD. Trimming left V 0 bases short and J 4 bases short, with 12 bases between. CDR3 length: 15 amino acids. This CDR3 is CAISESRGASTEAFF. For the CDR3, the DNA is TGTGCCATCAGTGAGTCTCGGGGGGCCAGCACTGAAGCTTTCTTT.

DNA of the CDR3: TGCAGCGTTGGGGCAGCTACAAATGAGCAGTTCTTC. Its protein is CSVGAATNEQFF. V usage is TRBV29-1 and J usage is TRBJ2-1, with D hard to call. The V gene's germline CDR1 is SQVTM and CDR2 ANQGSEA. Trimming removed 4 bases from V and 7 bases from J, with 11 bases in between. This CDR3 has 12 residues.

The chain recombines TRBV11-1 with TRBJ1-1; D perhaps matches TRBD1 (6 bases). Trimming removed 7 bases from V and 0 bases from J, with 21 bases in between. The CDR3 contains 17 residues. The V gene's germline CDR1 is SGHAT and CDR2 FQDESV (reference sequence). CDR3 loop: CASNLLRTALMNTEAFF. CDR3 coding DNA: TGTGCCAGCAACCTATTGAGGACAGCGCTCATGAACACTGAAGCTTTCTTT.

The chain has TRBV20-1 and TRBJ1-1; D unresolved. V was pared by 1 base and J by 1 base, with 4 bases between. Germline loops: CDR1 DFQATT, CDR2 SNEGSKA (reference sequence). The CDR3 covers 12 residues. CDR3 nucleotides: TGCAGTGCTAGAGTGTCGAACACTGAAGCTTTCTTT. Amino acids: CSARVSNTEAFF.

The chain recombines TRBV15 with TRBJ2-3, with D possibly called TRBD1 or TRBD2 (5 bases each). Germline CDR1 reads LNHNV; CDR2 reads YYDKDF (reference sequence). This CDR3 comprises 14 residues. Trimming stripped 4 bases from V and 6 bases from J, with 14 bases between. The CDR3 nucleotides are TGTGCCACCAGCAAAGCGCCCAGGGAGGATACGCAGTATTTT. Residues: CATSKAPREDTQYF.

This clonotype showed up just once. V is TRBV11-1 and J is TRBJ2-5; D is perhaps TRBD2 (6 bases). The CDR3 has 14 amino acids. The germline V and J ends were trimmed by 3 bases and 2 bases, with 10 bases remaining between them. The germline gives CDR1 SGHAT, CDR2 FQDESV (reference sequence). The CDR3 is CASSLEGTQETQYF. As DNA, the CDR3 is TGTGCCAGCAGCTTGGAGGGTACTCAAGAGACCCAGTACTTC.

The CDR3 DNA reads TGTGCCAGCAGCTTAGGAACTAGCGGGAGAACAGATACGCAGTATTTT. Translating gives CASSLGTSGRTDTQYF. The chain links TRBV11-2 to TRBJ2-3; the match to TRBD2 covers 11 bases. From germline, CDR1 is SGHAT and CDR2 FQNNGV. After removal of 1 base from V and 3 bases from J, the junction contained 3 bases not matched to a gene. This CDR3 has 16 amino acids.